This entry concerns a single T cell receptor beta chain. Its antigen is currently unknown. Investigators divided CD4+ cells into CD45RA+ naive and CD45RA-negative memory subsets. Clones were sequenced by immunoSEQ multiplex PCR, and TCRdb holds only the in-frame ones, with some missing. Here the sample spans under 1,900,000 clones, 98% being singletons. The CDR3 extends over 13 amino acids. With V trimmed by 10 bases and J by 6 bases, 5 bases remained unmatched. Germline V lookup: CDR1 LNHDA, CDR2 SQIVND (reference sequence). This sample is part of a study of shared clonotypes between healthy human individuals. General study points: The low donor count limited represented genetic and exposure-history diversity. Clonotype sharing among the donors was expected to vary with sequencing depth.

J is TRBJ2-1 and V is TRBV19, with 11 bases aligning to TRBD1. The receptor's source is a man aged 30 to 45 in good health. Material: naive CD4+ T cells sorted from blood. As to subset: CD45RA+ positively selected. The CDR3 DNA follows: TGTGCCACCAGGGACAGGGGGTCCAATGAGCAGTTCTTC. Residues: CATRDRGSNEQFF. The full variable domain, rest sourced from reference TRBV19 and TRBJ2-1, is DGGITQSPKYLFRKEGQNVTLSCEQNLNHDAMYWYRQDPGQGLRLIYYSQIVNDFQKGDIAEGYSVSREKKESFPLTVTSAQKNPTAFYLCATRDRGSNEQFFGPGTRLTVL.